Reported below is one T cell receptor beta chain. What it recognizes is unknown. The entry originates in a study of cytomegalovirus exposure and HLA in healthy donors. Study summary: As an earlier analysis found, 150 million to 200 million T cells yielded 117 million unique TCR beta sequences.

60 Vbeta and 13 Jbeta primers were used in PCR. Clones were sequenced by immunoSEQ multiplex PCR, and TCRdb holds only the in-frame ones, with some missing. Among 150,000 or so clones listed, more than 70% were seen once. The CDR3 runs 13 residues. CDR1 is SGHTA, CDR2 FQGNSA, per germline. Deletions cut 1 base from V and 7 bases from J, with 10 bases between. Overall study findings and caveats: A later analysis found TCR association rates differed by HLA locus, highest for DRB1 and lowest for HLA-C. Reportedly, a later analysis found an Asian-associated ancestry cluster had fewer N-insertions than the approximately 600-donor mean.

The clonotype originates from a male donor in good health and CMV-seronegative. This sequence joins TRBV7-2 and TRBJ1-1; a possible D gene is TRBD1 (6 bases). Sample: PBMCs. The CDR3 region is CASSLGGQFEAFF. The CDR3 bases are TGTGCCAGCAGCTTAGGAGGACAGTTTGAAGCTTTCTTT.